Each of the 25 T cell receptor beta chains below was sequenced from the same sample in a study of control samples from healthy donors and cancer patients. Profiled with immunoSEQ multiplex PCR; TCRdb holds only in-frame clones, not every one. The sample carries about 250,000 clones, over 75% recorded once. The source material was PBMCs. The receptors here all came from a woman aged 55-70 years with lung cancer.

The chain carries TRBV10-3 and TRBJ1-2, with 7 bases lining up with TRBD1. The CDR3 runs to 14 residues. Germline assignment: CDR1 ENHRY and CDR2 SYGVKD. V gave up 5 bases and J gave up 5 bases; unmatched junction bases: 8. Here the CDR3 reads CAISNPGQHYGYTF. CDR3 DNA sequence: TGTGCCATCAGTAATCCGGGACAGCATTATGGCTACACCTTC.

This chain connects TRBV5-6 to TRBJ1-1; maybe TRBD1 (6 bases). The V gene lost 1 base and the J gene lost 1 base, with 14 bases spanning the gap. Germline V CDR1 and CDR2: SGHDT, YYEEEE. The CDR3 consists of 16 residues. The CDR3 coding sequence is TGTGCCAGCAGCTTGTGGTTCGCAGGGGCGAACACTGAAGCTTTCTTT. Translation: CASSLWFAGANTEAFF.

This chain joins TRBV5-8 and TRBJ2-3, with D possibly TRBD1 on 5 matching bases. The CDR3 is 20 residues long. Germline CDR1 SGHTS, CDR2 YDEGEE. Trimming left V 4 bases short and J 0 bases short, with 27 bases between. CDR3 amino acids: CASSQNRGFQFQFSTDTQYF. For the CDR3, the DNA is TGTGCCAGCAGCCAGAATAGGGGCTTCCAATTCCAATTTAGCACAGATACGCAGTATTTT. The variable domain in full, completed from reference TRBV5-8 and TRBJ2-3, reads EAGVTQSPTHLIKTRGQQATLRCSPISGHTSVYWYQQALGLGLQFLLWYDEGEERNRGNFPPRFSGRQFPNYSSELNVNALELEDSALYLCASSQNRGFQFQFSTDTQYFGPGTRLTVL.

CDR3 in amino acids: CASILRVTEAFF. DNA of the CDR3: TGTGCCAGCATCCTGCGGGTAACTGAAGCTTTCTTT. The chain joins TRBV6-5 to TRBJ1-1; unclear D gene. The V and J ends lost 7 bases and 5 bases respectively, with 11 bases between them. The V gene's germline CDR1 is MNHEY and CDR2 SVGAGI. There are 12 residues in the CDR3.

This chain connects TRBV2 to TRBJ1-2; 9 nucleotides match TRBD1. There are 14 residues in the CDR3. With 4 bases clipped from V and 4 bases from J, the junction kept 4 bases outside the gene matches. Looked up from germline, CDR1 is SNHLY and CDR2 is FYNNEI. The CDR3 DNA is TGTGCCAGCAGTGCTGACAGGGGGAGCTATGGCTACACCTTC. This codes for CASSADRGSYGYTF.

The table lists this clone with a count of one. The chain has TRBV9 and TRBJ2-1; TRBD2 agrees at 7 bases. Germline V gene data show CDR1 as SGDLS and CDR2 as YYNGEE. The J segment lost 2 bases and the V segment lost 0 bases, leaving 8 bases of the junction unmatched. The CDR3 has 17 residues. The CDR3: CASSVGPQSGAYNEQFF. In nucleotides, the CDR3 is TGTGCCAGCAGCGTAGGTCCCCAAAGCGGGGCCTACAATGAGCAGTTCTTC.

The J gene is TRBJ1-1, the V gene TRBV4-1; no firm D call. The CDR3 is 14 residues long. Germline CDR1 is MGHRA and CDR2 is YSYEKL. V lost 4 bases to trimming and J lost 1 base, with 10 bases between them. CDR3 in DNA: TGCGCCAGCAGCCCAGCGGCTGGGAACACTGAAGCTTTCTTT. As protein: CASSPAAGNTEAFF.

This clone was found once. The chain carries TRBV6-6 and TRBJ1-4, with no clear D. Germline assignment: CDR1 MNHNY and CDR2 SVGAGI (reference sequence). Trimming left V 3 bases short and J 5 bases short, with 10 bases between. CDR3 size: 14 residues. In nucleotides, the CDR3 is TGTGCCAGCAGTTATGGACGTCCGAATGAAAAACTGTTTTTT. Its protein is CASSYGRPNEKLFF.

This clone showed up just a few times. This chain joins TRBV6-1 and TRBJ2-5; 11 nucleotides align to TRBD2. The V gene end was trimmed by 2 bases and the J gene end by 2 bases; junction bases not matched to a gene: 4. This CDR3 contains 16 residues. The germline gives CDR1 MNHNS, CDR2 SASEGT. The CDR3 sequence is CASSESGLAAQETQYF. CDR3 DNA: TGTGCCAGCAGTGAATCGGGACTAGCGGCACAAGAGACCCAGTACTTC.

This clone has a handful of counts. V usage is TRBV6-5 and J usage is TRBJ2-1, with D maybe TRBD2 (6 bases). The germline gives CDR1 MNHEY, CDR2 SVGAGI. CDR3 size: 15 residues. V was cut by 5 bases and J by 6 bases, with 17 bases left in between. CDR3 protein: CASSLSSARTNEQFF. In DNA form, the CDR3 reads TGTGCCAGCAGTCTTTCTAGCGCAAGAACCAATGAGCAGTTCTTC.

V and J are TRBV18 and TRBJ1-1; D gene unclear. Trimming stripped 2 bases from V and 1 base from J, with 8 bases between. In germline, CDR1 is KGHSH, CDR2 LQKENI. CDR3 length: 14 amino acids. The CDR3 reads CASSPTDGNTEAFF. The CDR3, as DNA: TGTGCCAGCTCACCAACGGACGGGAACACTGAAGCTTTCTTT.

The gene calls are TRBV5-6 and TRBJ2-1; 7 bases agree with TRBD2. Per germline, CDR1 SGHDT and CDR2 YYEEEE. Trimming cost V 2 bases and J 6 bases; bases outside gene matches: 14. The CDR3 runs to 17 residues. This chain's CDR3 is CASSFLVGGPGGNEQFF. CDR3 DNA: TGTGCCAGCAGCTTTCTGGTGGGCGGTCCGGGGGGCAATGAGCAGTTCTTC.

The chain employs TRBV18 and TRBJ1-4; D is possibly TRBD1 (5 bases). Germline V CDR1 and CDR2: KGHSH, LQKENI. V lost 2 bases to trimming and J lost 12 bases, with 10 bases between them. The CDR3 extends over 12 amino acids. CDR3 DNA sequence: TGTGCCAGCTCACCATCGGGGACCCAACTGTTTTTT. It yields the protein CASSPSGTQLFF.

V is TRBV11-2 and J is TRBJ1-1; D not certain. Germline-derived CDR1 and CDR2 are SGHAT and FQNNGV. The CDR3 sequence is 15 residues long. V lost 0 bases to trimming and J lost 2 bases, with 10 bases between them. CDR3 sequence reads: CASSLDATGNTEAFF. CDR3 bases: TGTGCCAGCAGCTTAGATGCTACGGGAAACACTGAAGCTTTCTTT. The variable domain in full, with the rest retrieved from reference TRBV11-2 and TRBJ1-1, is EAGVAQSPRYKIIEKRQSVAFWCNPISGHATLYWYQQILGQGPKLLIQFQNNGVVDDSQLPKDRFSAERLKGVDSTLKIQPAKLEDSAVYLCASSLDATGNTEAFFGQGTRLTVV.

This clone came up a few times. V usage is TRBV2 and J usage is TRBJ1-5; 8 nucleotides line up with TRBD1. Germline V gives CDR1 SNHLY, CDR2 FYNNEI. The CDR3 totals 14 residues. The V segment lost 6 bases and the J segment 3 bases; nucleotides outside the gene matches: 4. As DNA, the CDR3 is TGTGCCAGCAGGAGGGACAGGATCAATCAGCCCCAGCATTTT. It encodes CASRRDRINQPQHF. The whole variable domain, filled in from reference TRBV2 and TRBJ1-5, reads EPEVTQTPSHQVTQMGQEVILRCVPISNHLYFYWYRQILGQKVEFLVSFYNNEISEKSEIFDDQFSVERPDGSNFTLKIRSTKLEDSAMYFCASRRDRINQPQHFGDGTRLSIL.

The chain combines TRBV11-2 with TRBJ2-7; D is ambiguous. Germline V gene data show CDR1 as SGHAT and CDR2 as FQNNGV. V lost 0 bases to trimming and J lost 6 bases, with 9 bases between them. The CDR3 runs 13 residues. The CDR3 nucleotides are TGTGCCAGCAGCTTAGATAGGGCCTCCGAGCAGTACTTC. As protein: CASSLDRASEQYF.

This clone was recorded only once. The V gene is TRBV28, the J gene TRBJ2-2; weak D call: TRBD1 (9 bases). The CDR3 has 20 residues. Germline loops: CDR1 MDHEN, CDR2 SYDVKM. V lost 10 bases and J 0 bases, leaving 30 bases between the germline ends. The DNA for the CDR3 is TGTGCCACCGGGACAGGGCGTCTTCGGCGGGAGGAAACGAACACCGGGGAGCTGTTTTTT. Translation gives CATGTGRLRREETNTGELFF.

The CDR3, as DNA: TGTGCCAGCAGCGACCCGGGACAGGGAGGTGAAAAACTGTTTTTT. Translating it yields CASSDPGQGGEKLFF. The rearrangement uses TRBV9 and TRBJ1-4, with 9 bases identical to TRBD1. V was clipped by 3 bases and J by 7 bases; unmatched bases: 7. The germline V gene encodes CDR1 SGDLS and CDR2 YYNGEE. This CDR3 contains 15 residues.

The rearrangement links TRBV30 to TRBJ1-2; D is uncertain. CDR3 length equals 13 residues. V was trimmed by 0 bases and J by 4 bases, leaving 9 bases between them. Germline lookup yields CDR1 GTSNPN and CDR2 SVGIG (reference sequence). In nucleotides, the CDR3 is TGTGCCTGGAGTGTACTGGAAGGCTATGGCTACACCTTC. Translated, it gives CAWSVLEGYGYTF.

V and J are TRBV6-4 and TRBJ2-5; 7 bases map to TRBD1. This CDR3 comprises 16 residues. In germline, CDR1 is MRHNA, CDR2 SNTAGT. The trim removed 2 bases at V and 1 base at J, leaving 7 bases unmatched. CDR3 protein: CASSDPRDSLQETQYF. In DNA, the CDR3 is TGTGCCAGCAGTGACCCGAGGGACAGCCTCCAAGAGACCCAGTACTTC.

The rearrangement joins TRBV9 to TRBJ1-2; D gene ambiguous. From germline, CDR1 is SGDLS and CDR2 YYNGEE. V dropped 0 bases and J dropped 7 bases, with 10 bases sitting between them. This CDR3 region has 13 residues. This chain's CDR3 is CASSVAGVGGYTF. The CDR3 nucleotides read TGTGCCAGCAGCGTAGCTGGGGTGGGTGGCTACACCTTC.

The chain uses TRBV30 and TRBJ2-5, with a weak D call TRBD2 (5 bases). The V gene lost 3 bases and the J gene lost 4 bases, with 12 bases spanning the gap. The CDR3 runs to 13 residues. CDR1 is GTSNPN and CDR2 is SVGIG in the germline V gene (reference sequence). The CDR3 DNA is TGTGCCTGGAGCTTTGGAGGTAGAGAGACCCAGTACTTC. It translates to CAWSFGGRETQYF.

The rearrangement links TRBV18 to TRBJ1-2; tentatively, D is TRBD1 (6 bases). CDR1 and CDR2 (germline): KGHSH, LQKENI. The CDR3 extends over 14 amino acids. The V and J ends lost 1 base and 9 bases respectively, with 15 bases between them. The CDR3 here is CASSPLDRTVSYTF. The CDR3 coding sequence is TGTGCCAGCTCACCACTTGACAGGACAGTAAGCTACACCTTC. Combining the CDR3 with reference TRBV18 and TRBJ1-2 gives the whole variable domain NAGVMQNPRHLVRRRGQEARLRCSPMKGHSHVYWYRQLPEEGLKFMVYLQKENIIDESGMPKERFSAEFPKEGPSILRIQQVVRGDSAAYFCASSPLDRTVSYTFGSGTRLTVV.

The chain recombines TRBV12-3 or TRBV12-4 with TRBJ2-4; 7 bases line up with TRBD1. V lost 5 bases, J lost 6 bases, and 1 base stayed unmatched. The CDR3 loop spans 12 amino acids. The CDR3 DNA is TGTGCCAGCAGTCCAGGGGGAAACATTCAGTACTTC. This encodes CASSPGGNIQYF.

The V and J genes are TRBV5-4 and TRBJ2-7, with D unresolved. Germline lookup yields CDR1 SGHNT and CDR2 YYREEE (reference sequence). This CDR3 comprises 15 residues. Trimming pared 3 bases from V and 0 bases from J, leaving 13 bases between. The DNA of the CDR3 is TGTGCCAGCAGCTCCGCAGGTAGCAGCTCCTACGAGCAGTACTTC. Translated, it gives CASSSAGSSSYEQYF.